This TCR beta chain came from a study of PD-1 and CTLA-4 blockade in melanoma. Data came from immunoSEQ multiplex PCR; TCRdb stores just in-frame clones and leaves some out. In the table there are around 31,000 clones, approximately 90% of which are singletons. Germline V lookup: CDR1 MNHEY, CDR2 SMNVEV (reference sequence). The V gene end was trimmed by 0 bases and the J gene end by 1 base; junction bases not matched to a gene: 3. This CDR3 region has 15 residues. The receptor was derived from a human donor with melanoma. The sequencing here drew on CD8+ T cells from peripheral blood, taken from a patient given anti-PD-1 treatment. The chain joins TRBV27 to TRBJ2-7, with 7 bases lining up with TRBD1. CDR3 sequence (DNA): TGTGCCAGCAGTTTATCAGGGGGACAGTCCTACGAGCAGTACTTC. Protein: CASSLSGGQSYEQYF.